These T cell receptor beta chains were read from a single sample in a study of CD8+ T cells in alopecia areata. Assay used: immunoSEQ multiplex PCR; TCRdb lists only in-frame clones, some missing. The data hold about 11,000 clones, with roughly 57% observed a single time. Sequenced sample: skin. Receptors originate from a human donor with alopecia areata. The CDR3 runs from the conserved cysteine through the conserved F or W. The D gene is left open where the match is weak. Size is omitted from some rows. Given values are once, few, many or a class for expanded clones.

j_call: TRBJ1-2
d_call: TRBD1
v_call: TRBV28
clone_size: once
cdr3_aa: CASSQESLGTGYGYTF
cdr3_nt: TGTGCCAGCAGTCAAGAGAGTCTTGGGACAGGCTATGGCTACACCTTC

j_call: TRBJ2-1
d_call: -
v_call: TRBV5-6
clone_size: -
cdr3_aa: CASSHSTIVSSYNEQFF
cdr3_nt: TGTGCCAGCAGTCATTCCACCATAGTCAGCTCCTACAATGAGCAGTTCTTC

j_call: TRBJ2-3
d_call: -
v_call: TRBV29-1
clone_size: once
cdr3_aa: CSVLQGTDTQYF
cdr3_nt: TGCAGCGTGTTACAGGGCACAGATACGCAGTATTTT

j_call: TRBJ1-2
d_call: -
v_call: TRBV5-1
clone_size: few
cdr3_aa: CASSSAGGKYGYTF
cdr3_nt: TGCGCCAGCAGCTCCGCGGGAGGGAAGTATGGCTACACCTTC

j_call: TRBJ2-5
d_call: -
v_call: TRBV6-6
clone_size: -
cdr3_aa: CASTGLETQYF
cdr3_nt: TGTGCCAGCACCGGGCTCGAGACCCAGTACTTC

j_call: TRBJ2-5
d_call: TRBD1
v_call: TRBV27
clone_size: few
cdr3_aa: CATIRQGGQTQYF
cdr3_nt: TGTGCCACCATTCGACAGGGGGGGCAGACCCAGTACTTC

j_call: TRBJ1-2
d_call: -
v_call: TRBV5-1
clone_size: few
cdr3_aa: CASSLEGIYTF
cdr3_nt: TGCGCCAGCAGCTTGGAAGGTATATACACCTTC

j_call: TRBJ2-6
d_call: -
v_call: TRBV6-5
clone_size: -
cdr3_aa: CASRNVASGANVLTF
cdr3_nt: TGTGCCAGCAGGAACGTCGCCTCTGGGGCCAACGTCCTGACTTTC

j_call: TRBJ1-5
d_call: -
v_call: TRBV19
clone_size: -
cdr3_aa: CASSPHTGLGQPQHF
cdr3_nt: TGTGCCAGTAGTCCCCATACGGGCCTGGGACAGCCCCAGCATTTT

j_call: TRBJ2-7
d_call: -
v_call: TRBV15
clone_size: -
cdr3_aa: CATSRARGMTYEQYF
cdr3_nt: TGTGCCACCAGCAGAGCTCGGGGGATGACCTACGAGCAGTACTTC

j_call: TRBJ2-5
d_call: TRBD1
v_call: TRBV5-4
clone_size: -
cdr3_aa: CASSATGGGKTQYF
cdr3_nt: TGTGCCAGCAGCGCGACAGGGGGCGGAAAGACCCAGTACTTC

j_call: TRBJ2-5
d_call: -
v_call: TRBV5-1
clone_size: -
cdr3_aa: CATSLPGDETQYF
cdr3_nt: TGCGCCACCTCACTACCTGGGGACGAGACCCAGTACTTC

j_call: TRBJ2-6
d_call: -
v_call: TRBV7-9
clone_size: few
cdr3_aa: CASSLDGWTGANVLTF
cdr3_nt: TGTGCCAGCAGCTTAGATGGTTGGACTGGGGCCAACGTCCTGACTTTC

j_call: TRBJ1-3
d_call: -
v_call: TRBV6-5
clone_size: -
cdr3_aa: CASSSYRGNTIYF
cdr3_nt: TGTGCCAGCAGTTCTTACAGGGGAAACACCATATATTTT

j_call: TRBJ2-5
d_call: TRBD2
v_call: TRBV28
clone_size: -
cdr3_aa: CASALSGGGETQYF
cdr3_nt: TGTGCCAGCGCCCTTAGCGGGGGGGGTGAGACCCAGTACTTC

j_call: TRBJ1-1
d_call: -
v_call: TRBV7-2
clone_size: -
cdr3_aa: CASSSQSRQNTEAFF
cdr3_nt: TGTGCCAGCAGCTCACAGAGCAGGCAGAACACTGAAGCTTTCTTT

j_call: TRBJ2-2
d_call: -
v_call: TRBV29-1
clone_size: few
cdr3_aa: CSVAGTHTGELFF
cdr3_nt: TGCAGCGTTGCCGGGACTCACACCGGGGAGCTGTTTTTT

j_call: TRBJ2-7
d_call: TRBD2
v_call: TRBV29-1
clone_size: few
cdr3_aa: CSVVGLAGGGYEQYF
cdr3_nt: TGCAGCGTTGTGGGACTAGCGGGAGGTGGCTACGAGCAGTACTTC

j_call: TRBJ1-2
d_call: -
v_call: TRBV27
clone_size: -
cdr3_aa: CASSYMVTGIGGYTF
cdr3_nt: TGTGCCAGCAGTTACATGGTCACGGGGATAGGTGGCTACACCTTC

j_call: TRBJ2-7
d_call: -
v_call: TRBV4-2
clone_size: -
cdr3_aa: CASSRVVTYEQYF
cdr3_nt: TGTGCCAGCAGCCGGGTCGTTACCTACGAGCAGTACTTC

j_call: TRBJ1-4
d_call: TRBD1
v_call: TRBV4-1
clone_size: once
cdr3_aa: CASSQETGTGEKLFF
cdr3_nt: TGCGCCAGCAGCCAAGAGACAGGGACTGGTGAAAAACTGTTTTTT

j_call: TRBJ1-2
d_call: -
v_call: TRBV5-8
clone_size: -
cdr3_aa: CASSLTAYGYTF
cdr3_nt: TGTGCCAGCAGCCTGACAGCTTATGGCTACACCTTC

j_call: TRBJ1-1
d_call: -
v_call: TRBV29-1
clone_size: -
cdr3_aa: CSAKKGLNTEAFF
cdr3_nt: TGCAGCGCGAAAAAGGGGCTTAACACTGAAGCTTTCTTT

j_call: TRBJ1-2
d_call: -
v_call: TRBV2
clone_size: -
cdr3_aa: CASSPDLEGYTF
cdr3_nt: TGTGCCAGCAGTCCGGATTTAGAAGGCTACACCTTC

j_call: TRBJ2-5
d_call: TRBD1
v_call: TRBV6-6
clone_size: -
cdr3_aa: CADRGGETQYF
cdr3_nt: TGTGCGGACAGGGGGGGAGAGACCCAGTACTTC

j_call: TRBJ1-4
d_call: -
v_call: TRBV5-5
clone_size: -
cdr3_aa: CASSLGATNEKLFF
cdr3_nt: TGTGCCAGCAGCTTGGGTGCAACTAATGAAAAACTGTTTTTT

j_call: TRBJ2-1
d_call: -
v_call: TRBV14
clone_size: -
cdr3_aa: CASSQERLLYNEQFF
cdr3_nt: TGTGCCAGCAGCCAGGAGCGGCTCCTATACAATGAGCAGTTCTTC

j_call: TRBJ2-7
d_call: -
v_call: TRBV10-3
clone_size: -
cdr3_aa: CAIRQDYEQYF
cdr3_nt: TGTGCCATCAGGCAAGACTACGAGCAGTACTTC

j_call: TRBJ2-3
d_call: -
v_call: TRBV5-4
clone_size: -
cdr3_aa: CASSLFQGDTQYF
cdr3_nt: TGTGCCAGCAGCTTGTTTCAGGGAGATACGCAGTATTTT

j_call: TRBJ2-5
d_call: -
v_call: TRBV7-2
clone_size: -
cdr3_aa: CASSRGRFGETQYF
cdr3_nt: TGTGCCAGCAGTCGGGGGCGTTTTGGAGAGACCCAGTACTTC

j_call: TRBJ2-1
d_call: TRBD1
v_call: TRBV10-3
clone_size: few
cdr3_aa: CAISGQGEYNEQFF
cdr3_nt: TGTGCCATCTCGGGACAGGGGGAATACAATGAGCAGTTCTTC

j_call: TRBJ2-7
d_call: -
v_call: TRBV7-9
clone_size: -
cdr3_aa: CASSPDPGREQYF
cdr3_nt: TGTGCCAGCAGCCCAGACCCGGGACGAGAGCAGTACTTC

j_call: TRBJ2-1
d_call: TRBD2
v_call: TRBV5-1
clone_size: few
cdr3_aa: CASSLTSANEQFF
cdr3_nt: TGCGCCAGCAGCCTCACTAGCGCCAATGAGCAGTTCTTC

j_call: TRBJ1-1
d_call: -
v_call: TRBV19
clone_size: once
cdr3_aa: CASGPRRTEAFF
cdr3_nt: TGTGCCAGTGGCCCCAGGCGGACTGAAGCTTTCTTT

j_call: TRBJ2-1
d_call: -
v_call: TRBV30
clone_size: -
cdr3_aa: CAWRGTGRGEQFF
cdr3_nt: TGTGCCTGGAGGGGAACAGGGAGGGGTGAGCAGTTCTTC

j_call: TRBJ2-5
d_call: -
v_call: TRBV6-1
clone_size: -
cdr3_aa: CASSGQIDETQYF
cdr3_nt: TGTGCCAGCAGTGGACAGATAGACGAGACCCAGTACTTC

j_call: TRBJ2-2
d_call: TRBD2
v_call: TRBV6-6
clone_size: -
cdr3_aa: CASSWGLARTGELFF
cdr3_nt: TGTGCCAGCAGTTGGGGACTAGCAAGGACCGGGGAGCTGTTTTTT

j_call: TRBJ1-1
d_call: TRBD1
v_call: TRBV5-1
clone_size: -
cdr3_aa: CASSLASGGRWNTEAFF
cdr3_nt: TGCGCCAGCAGCTTGGCCTCAGGGGGGCGATGGAACACTGAAGCTTTCTTT

j_call: TRBJ2-7
d_call: TRBD2
v_call: TRBV5-1
clone_size: -
cdr3_aa: CASSLGLAISYEQYF
cdr3_nt: TGCGCCAGCAGCCTCGGACTAGCAATCTCCTACGAGCAGTACTTC

j_call: TRBJ2-7
d_call: -
v_call: TRBV28
clone_size: -
cdr3_aa: CASSLTGFNYEQYF
cdr3_nt: TGTGCCAGCAGCCTGACAGGATTTAACTACGAGCAGTACTTC

j_call: TRBJ1-3
d_call: TRBD1
v_call: TRBV6-1
clone_size: -
cdr3_aa: CAIGDRSSGNTIYF
cdr3_nt: TGTGCCATCGGGGACAGGAGCTCTGGAAACACCATATATTTT

j_call: TRBJ1-2
d_call: TRBD1
v_call: TRBV30
clone_size: -
cdr3_aa: CAWRGQGYYGYTF
cdr3_nt: TGTGCCTGGAGAGGACAGGGTTACTATGGCTACACCTTC

j_call: TRBJ1-6
d_call: TRBD1
v_call: TRBV2
clone_size: -
cdr3_aa: CASRGQSYNSPLHF
cdr3_nt: TGTGCCAGCAGGGGACAGAGCTATAATTCACCCCTCCACTTT

j_call: TRBJ2-1
d_call: TRBD2
v_call: TRBV29-1
clone_size: once
cdr3_aa: CSAVFGSGGVQFF
cdr3_nt: TGCAGCGCTGTCTTTGGTAGCGGGGGGGTCCAGTTCTTC

j_call: TRBJ2-3
d_call: -
v_call: TRBV10-1
clone_size: few
cdr3_aa: CASRVADTQYF
cdr3_nt: TGCGCCAGCAGGGTAGCAGATACGCAGTATTTT

j_call: TRBJ2-3
d_call: TRBD1
v_call: TRBV7-9
clone_size: once
cdr3_aa: CASSSGTARTDTQYF
cdr3_nt: TGTGCCAGCAGCTCAGGGACAGCCCGGACAGATACGCAGTATTTT

j_call: TRBJ2-1
d_call: TRBD2
v_call: TRBV30
clone_size: -
cdr3_aa: CAWSHSSGAYNEQFF
cdr3_nt: TGTGCCTGGAGCCATTCTAGCGGGGCTTACAATGAGCAGTTCTTC

j_call: TRBJ2-3
d_call: -
v_call: TRBV6-4
clone_size: -
cdr3_aa: CASSRPNIDTQYF
cdr3_nt: TGTGCCAGCAGCAGACCAAATATAGATACGCAGTATTTT

j_call: TRBJ2-1
d_call: -
v_call: TRBV13
clone_size: -
cdr3_aa: CASKGSYNEQFF
cdr3_nt: TGTGCCAGCAAAGGCTCCTACAATGAGCAGTTCTTC

j_call: TRBJ2-7
d_call: -
v_call: TRBV28
clone_size: -
cdr3_aa: CASSLRAGTLVYEQYF
cdr3_nt: TGTGCCAGCAGTTTACGCGCCGGGACTCTTGTTTACGAGCAGTACTTC

j_call: TRBJ1-1
d_call: -
v_call: TRBV5-8
clone_size: few
cdr3_aa: CASSLQGNTEAFF
cdr3_nt: TGTGCCAGCAGCTTGCAGGGGAACACTGAAGCTTTCTTT

j_call: TRBJ2-3
d_call: -
v_call: TRBV6-6
clone_size: -
cdr3_aa: CASKPSNTDTQYF
cdr3_nt: TGTGCCAGCAAGCCAAGCAACACAGATACGCAGTATTTT

j_call: TRBJ1-1
d_call: TRBD1
v_call: TRBV9
clone_size: -
cdr3_aa: CASSDDRGSRGTEAFF
cdr3_nt: TGTGCCAGCAGCGATGACAGGGGGAGTCGGGGGACTGAAGCTTTCTTT

j_call: TRBJ2-3
d_call: -
v_call: TRBV7-6
clone_size: once
cdr3_aa: CASSLVGEDYTDTQYF
cdr3_nt: TGTGCCAGCAGCTTAGTGGGAGAGGACTACACAGATACGCAGTATTTT

j_call: TRBJ1-2
d_call: -
v_call: TRBV4-3
clone_size: -
cdr3_aa: CASSWGRNNYGYTF
cdr3_nt: TGCGCCAGCAGCTGGGGACGGAATAACTATGGCTACACCTTC

j_call: TRBJ2-5
d_call: -
v_call: TRBV20-1
clone_size: few
cdr3_aa: CSASPFETQYF
cdr3_nt: TGCAGTGCCTCCCCCTTTGAGACCCAGTACTTC